These T cell receptor beta chains were read from a single sample in a study of T cells in Graves' hyperthyroidism and ophthalmopathy. A single record per CDR3 protein comes from TCRdb applying MiXCR to the multiplex PCR reads. The sample has around 700,000 distinct CDR3 sequences, around 20% seen once; the top ten hold around 17%. Sequenced sample: blood. These receptor sequences come from a woman between 45 and 65 years old with Graves' hyperthyroidism that later progressed to Graves' ophthalmopathy. CDR3s include the opening cysteine and the closing phenylalanine or tryptophan. Fields, in order: CDR3 length, V gene, J gene, clone size, CDR3 protein. The size field is filled for only some rows; it gives once, few, many or a size class.

12,TRBV11-1,TRBJ2-6,few,CASSDGANVLTF
16,TRBV7-9,TRBJ1-5,-,CASSFVGTGNNQPQHF
14,TRBV9,TRBJ2-3,many,CASSVDPRSDTQYF
16,TRBV4-1,TRBJ1-2,-,CASSQGDPTRAYGYTF
12,TRBV5-5,TRBJ1-1,-,CASSWEGAEAFF
13,TRBV7-9,TRBJ1-1,many,CASSRLLDTEAFF
14,TRBV6-1,TRBJ2-1,-,CASRGSGGVYEQFF
19,TRBV14,TRBJ2-1,few,CASSQTSGWLRDLYNEQFF
14,TRBV18,TRBJ1-5,few,CASSLTAGSRPQHF
15,TRBV2,TRBJ1-6,few,CASSLGQGENSPLHF
14,TRBV16,TRBJ1-2,few,CASSPRLDDGGYTF
15,TRBV2,TRBJ1-5,many,CASSDRRTPSQPQHF
11,TRBV20-1,TRBJ1-1,many,CSAGPATEAFF
15,TRBV11-2,TRBJ2-2,few,CASSGRRGGTGELFF
19,TRBV6-5,TRBJ1-2,-,CASSYSPGTGWTGIYGYTF
19,TRBV28,TRBJ2-3,-,CASFNPGQGKALGTDTQYF
14,TRBV2,TRBJ2-1,many,CASGVELDYNEQFF
15,TRBV20-1,TRBJ2-1,-,CSAEGLAGLDNEQFF
15,TRBV20-1,TRBJ2-5,-,CSARGIGGPQETQYF
11,TRBV12-3/TRBV12-4,TRBJ1-1,many,CASSLARGAFF
16,TRBV7-2,TRBJ1-5,many,CASSLARGGRGQPQHF
14,TRBV10-3,TRBJ1-5,-,CATQGTLSNQPQHF
15,TRBV19,TRBJ2-1,-,CATGGTRGSYNEQFF
15,TRBV12-3/TRBV12-4,TRBJ2-5,many,CASSLRQGARKTQYF
15,TRBV29-1,TRBJ2-5,few,CSVERTGTTTETQYF
14,TRBV5-4,TRBJ2-5,-,CASSPGTIRETQYF
14,TRBV5-6,TRBJ2-5,-,CASSWGSFQETQYF
12,TRBV3-1,TRBJ1-2,-,CASSQGGDGHTF
15,TRBV4-2,TRBJ2-6,-,CASSQQDSGANVLTF
14,TRBV5-1,TRBJ2-5,-,CASSLGDFQETQYF
16,TRBV28,TRBJ1-3,-,CASSLPGGSGGNTIYF